Below are 21 T cell receptor beta chains sequenced from a single sample in a study of CD8+ T cells in alopecia areata. The authors extracted RNA and reverse transcribed it into cDNA as the sequencing template. Sequencing was performed with immunoSEQ multiplex PCR; in TCRdb, only in-frame clones are kept and a portion is missing. The table lists 180,000 or so clones, around 63% of them singletons, with under 2% in the top ten. The sample consisted of CD4+ T cells sorted from blood, taken at week 0. These receptors originate from a human donor with alopecia areata.

The chain joins TRBV29-1 to TRBJ2-1; D is undetermined. Germline V lookup: CDR1 SQVTM, CDR2 ANQGSEA. The V and J ends lost 4 bases and 0 bases respectively, with 7 bases between them. The CDR3 consists of 13 residues. CDR3 nucleotides: TGCAGCGTTGGACGGAGCTCCTACAATGAGCAGTTCTTC. Protein sequence: CSVGRSSYNEQFF.

V usage is TRBV29-1 and J usage is TRBJ1-2; no firm D call. Germline CDR1 is SQVTM and CDR2 is ANQGSEA. This CDR3 is built from 10 residues. The V end was cut by 7 bases, the J end by 3 bases, with 6 bases between. CDR3 amino acids: CSADHYGYTF. As DNA, the CDR3 is TGCAGCGCTGACCACTATGGCTACACCTTC. Filled out from reference TRBV29-1 and TRBJ1-2, the complete variable domain reads SAVISQKPSRDICQRGTSLTIQCQVDSQVTMMFWYRQQPGQSLTLIATANQGSEATYESGFVIDKFPISRPNLTFSTLTVSNMSPEDSSIYLCSADHYGYTFGSGTRLTVV.

The chain recombines TRBV5-1 with TRBJ2-7; TRBD1 is a possible D gene (6 bases). V was cut by 3 bases and J by 0 bases, with 13 bases left in between. The CDR3 length is 15 residues. CDR1 and CDR2 from the germline V gene are SGHRS and YFSETQ. The CDR3 here is CASSYGQTDSYEQYF. CDR3 nucleotide sequence: TGCGCCAGCAGCTACGGACAGACCGACTCCTACGAGCAGTACTTC.

V is TRBV5-1 and J is TRBJ1-2, with a possible D match to TRBD1 (5 bases). The germline V gene encodes CDR1 SGHRS and CDR2 YFSETQ. Deletions cut 4 bases from V and 4 bases from J, with 11 bases between. The CDR3 runs 13 residues. Here the CDR3 reads CASSPGHGYGYTF. The CDR3 DNA reads as TGCGCCAGCAGCCCAGGACACGGCTATGGCTACACCTTC.

This sequence joins TRBV29-1 and TRBJ2-3; D assignment may be TRBD1 or TRBD2 (5 bases each). The CDR3 extends over 10 amino acids. Trimming removed 4 bases at V and 8 bases at J, with 7 bases between. Germline values: CDR1 SQVTM, CDR2 ANQGSEA. Here the CDR3 reads CSVGDLTQYF. The CDR3 DNA sequence: TGCAGCGTTGGGGACCTTACGCAGTATTTT.

CDR3 DNA sequence: TGTGCCAGCAGGCAGGGGGTTCTCTACGAGCAGTACTTC. This encodes CASRQGVLYEQYF. The V gene is TRBV7-2, the J gene TRBJ2-7; 7 nucleotides line up with TRBD1. This CDR3 is built from 13 residues. Trimming removed 6 bases from V and 3 bases from J; junction bases left unmatched: 5. Germline V gene sequence: CDR1 SGHTA, CDR2 FQGNSA. Drawing the rest from reference TRBV7-2 and TRBJ2-7, the complete variable domain is GAGVSQSPSNKVTEKGKDVELRCDPISGHTALYWYRQSLGQGLEFLIYFQGNSAPDKSGLPSDRFSAERTGGSVSTLTIQRTQQEDSAVYLCASRQGVLYEQYFGPGTRLTVT.

The table lists this clone with a count of one. The chain employs TRBV29-1 and TRBJ2-2, with 9 positions matching TRBD2. CDR1 and CDR2 (germline): SQVTM, ANQGSEA. The CDR3 is 15 residues long. V lost 5 bases to trimming and J lost 2 bases; unmatched junction nucleotides: 6. As DNA, the CDR3 is TGCAGCGTTTCGACTAGCGGTGCTAACACCGGGGAGCTGTTTTTT. It translates to CSVSTSGANTGELFF.

The rearrangement joins TRBV7-2 to TRBJ2-7; possibly TRBD1 for D (6 bases). The CDR3 spans 13 residues. Germline lookup yields CDR1 SGHTA and CDR2 FQGNSA. V lost 5 bases and J 1 base, leaving 9 bases between the germline ends. CDR3 in amino acids: CASSKDRSYEQYF. The CDR3 DNA is TGTGCCAGCAGCAAGGACAGATCCTACGAGCAGTACTTC.

The CDR3 nucleotides are TGCGCCAGCAGCGGACACTTGAACACTGAAGCTTTCTTT. Translated: CASSGHLNTEAFF. The V gene is TRBV4-3, the J gene TRBJ1-1, with D perhaps matching TRBD1 (5 bases). CDR1 and CDR2 from the germline V gene are LGHNA and YSLEER. Between the trimmed V and J ends, which lost 5 bases and 0 bases, there was a span of 7 bases. The CDR3 sequence is 13 residues long.

This clone has only a few counts. The rearrangement uses TRBV29-1 and TRBJ2-7; perhaps TRBD1 as D (6 bases). This CDR3 region has 15 residues. Germline V gives CDR1 SQVTM, CDR2 ANQGSEA. V shed 3 bases and J shed 7 bases, with 22 bases lying between them. The CDR3 sequence: CSVDSRQGTFYEQYF. CDR3 DNA: TGCAGCGTTGATAGTAGGCAGGGGACGTTTTATGAGCAGTACTTC.

This rearrangement joins TRBV30 to TRBJ2-3, with D perhaps matching TRBD2 (6 bases). The CDR3 extends over 14 amino acids. V was shortened by 4 bases and J by 2 bases, with 13 bases between the two germline ends. Germline loops: CDR1 GTSNPN, CDR2 SVGIG (reference sequence). CDR3 bases: TGTGCCTGGAAGTCGGAGGGGAACACAGATACGCAGTATTTT. This sequence encodes CAWKSEGNTDTQYF.

This clone appeared a single time. V and J are TRBV4-3 and TRBJ1-6, with D tentatively TRBD1 (5 bases). Trimming stripped 0 bases from V and 8 bases from J, with 8 bases between. The CDR3 runs 14 residues. From germline, CDR1 is LGHNA and CDR2 YSLEER. CDR3 nucleotide sequence: TGCGCCAGCAGCCAAGAGGGGGGTGATTCACCCCTCCACTTT. This translates into CASSQEGGDSPLHF.

The chain carries TRBV29-1 and TRBJ2-7; TRBD1 matches 7 bases. Germline V gene data show CDR1 as SQVTM and CDR2 as ANQGSEA. The CDR3 runs 12 residues. V lost 6 bases to trimming and J lost 3 bases; unmatched junction nucleotides: 5. The CDR3 coding sequence is TGCAGCGTCCGGGACAGTATCTACGAGCAGTACTTC. This translates into CSVRDSIYEQYF.

This clone is judged medium-sized (0.01 to 0.1%). This sequence joins TRBV11-2 and TRBJ2-3; the D gene is possibly TRBD1 (6 bases). The CDR3 runs 14 residues. Germline CDR1 reads SGHAT; CDR2 reads FQNNGV. Trimming removed 6 bases from V and 3 bases from J, with 13 bases in between. The CDR3 sequence: CASSFTRGTDTQYF. As DNA, the CDR3 is TGTGCCAGCAGTTTTACCAGGGGTACAGATACGCAGTATTTT. The complete variable domain, with remaining parts taken from reference TRBV11-2 and TRBJ2-3, reads EAGVAQSPRYKIIEKRQSVAFWCNPISGHATLYWYQQILGQGPKLLIQFQNNGVVDDSQLPKDRFSAERLKGVDSTLKIQPAKLEDSAVYLCASSFTRGTDTQYFGPGTRLTVL.

The chain is built from TRBV7-9 and TRBJ1-1, with TRBD1 matching 7 bases. This CDR3 is built from 16 residues. Germline trimming cut 3 bases from V and 6 bases from J; bases unmatched to any gene: 13. Germline CDR1 SEHNR, CDR2 FQNEAQ (reference sequence). CDR3 in DNA: TGTGCCAGCAGCTTCGATGGGCCAGGGGGAATCGCTGAAGCTTTCTTT. It translates to CASSFDGPGGIAEAFF.

This clone occurred a few times. The chain combines TRBV7-8 with TRBJ1-2; D perhaps matches TRBD1 (5 bases). The CDR3 is 13 amino acids. Germline V gives CDR1 SGHVS, CDR2 FQNEAQ. V was pared by 1 base and J by 8 bases, with 11 bases between. CDR3 sequence: CASSLVQGTGYTF. The DNA for the CDR3 is TGTGCCAGCAGCTTAGTTCAGGGAACAGGCTACACCTTC.

Only a few counts were recorded for this clone. The V call is TRBV14, the J call TRBJ1-4; TRBD1 agrees at 8 bases. V dropped 5 bases and J dropped 8; count of bases not matched to a gene: 7. The germline V gene encodes CDR1 SGHDN and CDR2 FVKESK. The CDR3 consists of 14 residues. The CDR3 loop is CASSARTGPEKLFF. The CDR3 DNA is TGTGCCAGCAGCGCCCGGACAGGGCCCGAAAAACTGTTTTTT.

The rearrangement uses TRBV2 and TRBJ2-5, with D possibly being TRBD2 (6 bases). V gave up 6 bases and J gave up 4 bases, with 12 bases separating them. The CDR3 loop spans 13 amino acids. CDR1 and CDR2 (germline): SNHLY, FYNNEI. CDR3 in DNA: TGTGCCAGCAGGGCGGCGGGGTTAGAGACCCAGTACTTC. Amino acid sequence: CASRAAGLETQYF.

The V gene is TRBV4-3, the J gene TRBJ1-1; 8 nucleotides align to TRBD1. Unmatched junction bases numbered 3, after V lost 2 bases and J lost 1 base. The CDR3 has 15 amino acids. Germline CDR1 is LGHNA and CDR2 is YSLEER. The CDR3 coding sequence is TGCGCCAGCAGCCAATTGGACAGGGCGAACACTGAAGCTTTCTTT. Translated: CASSQLDRANTEAFF.

This rearrangement joins TRBV9 to TRBJ1-4, with D possibly being TRBD1 (6 bases). The ends were cut back, 3 bases at V and 6 bases at J, with 9 bases in the middle. There are 13 residues in the CDR3. The germline V gene encodes CDR1 SGDLS and CDR2 YYNGEE. The CDR3, as DNA: TGTGCCAGCAGCGGACGGACAGATGAAAAACTGTTTTTT. It is translated as CASSGRTDEKLFF.

The sample holds a few counts of this clone. This sequence joins TRBV30 and TRBJ2-2; 8 bases align to TRBD2. The germline gives CDR1 GTSNPN, CDR2 SVGIG (reference sequence). J lost 1 base, V lost 7 bases, and 2 bases had no gene match. The CDR3 runs to 13 residues. The CDR3 reads CAYAGGNTGELFF. CDR3 in DNA: TGTGCCTACGCGGGGGGGAACACCGGGGAGCTGTTTTTT.